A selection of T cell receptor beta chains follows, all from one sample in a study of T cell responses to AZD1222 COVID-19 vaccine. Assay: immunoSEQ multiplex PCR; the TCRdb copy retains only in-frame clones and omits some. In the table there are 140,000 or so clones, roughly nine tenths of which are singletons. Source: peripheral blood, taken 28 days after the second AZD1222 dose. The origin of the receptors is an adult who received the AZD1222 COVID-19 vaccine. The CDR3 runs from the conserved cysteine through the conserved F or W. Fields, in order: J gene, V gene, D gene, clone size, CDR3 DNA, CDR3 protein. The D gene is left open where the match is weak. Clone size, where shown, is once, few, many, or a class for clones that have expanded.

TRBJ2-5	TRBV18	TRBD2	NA	TGTGCCAGCTCATCGGGACTAGCAGGGGAGACCCAGTACTTC	CASSSGLAGETQYF
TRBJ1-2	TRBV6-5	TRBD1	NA	TGTGCCAGCAGGGACAGGGGGCCTAACTATGGCTACACCTTC	CASRDRGPNYGYTF
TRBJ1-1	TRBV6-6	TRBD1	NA	TGTGCCAGCACTCAACCGGGACAGGGGGCTGCTGAAGCTTTCTTT	CASTQPGQGAAEAFF
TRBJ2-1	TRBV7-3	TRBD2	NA	TGTGCCAGCAGCTTAAGTGCTAGCGGCTACAATGAGCAGTTCTTC	CASSLSASGYNEQFF
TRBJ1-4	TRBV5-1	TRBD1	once	TGCGCCAGCAGCTGGGGACAGGGTATATCGGCTAATGAAAAACTGTTTTTT	CASSWGQGISANEKLFF
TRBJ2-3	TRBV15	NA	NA	TGTGCCACCAGCAGAGGCAGCACAGATACGCAGTATTTT	CATSRGSTDTQYF
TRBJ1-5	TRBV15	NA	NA	TGTGCCACCAGCAGAGTGTTGGCTGGGGGGGGGAATCAGCCCCAGCATTTT	CATSRVLAGGGNQPQHF
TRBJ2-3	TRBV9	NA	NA	TGTGCCAGCAGCCCTGGGCCTAGCACAGATACGCAGTATTTT	CASSPGPSTDTQYF
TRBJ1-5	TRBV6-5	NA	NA	TGTGCCAGCAGGACGAACAGGATTTGGCCCCAGCATTTT	CASRTNRIWPQHF
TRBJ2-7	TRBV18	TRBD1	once	TGTGCCAGCTCACCCACCGGGACAGTGACCTACGAGCAGTACTTC	CASSPTGTVTYEQYF
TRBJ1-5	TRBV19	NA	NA	TGTGCCAGTAGTATGTGGCGGGGGCGGAATCAGCCCCAGCATTTT	CASSMWRGRNQPQHF
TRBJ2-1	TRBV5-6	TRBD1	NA	TGTGCCAGCAGCTTGGAACAGGGGAACTCCTACAATGAGCAGTTCTTC	CASSLEQGNSYNEQFF
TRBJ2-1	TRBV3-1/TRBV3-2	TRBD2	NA	TGTGCCAGCAGCCCTTCTAGCGGGAGCTACGGTGAGCAGTTCTTC	CASSPSSGSYGEQFF
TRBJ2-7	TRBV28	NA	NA	TGTGCCAGCAGTTTAGCCCTAGAGGGGCAGTACTTC	CASSLALEGQYF
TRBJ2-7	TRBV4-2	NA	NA	TGTGCCAGCAGCCCGTCAGGGGAGCGGCGCGAGCAGTACTTC	CASSPSGERREQYF
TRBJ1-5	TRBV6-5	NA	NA	TGTGCCAGCGCCCGTATGAGGGCGGCTAATCAGCCCCAGCATTTT	CASARMRAANQPQHF
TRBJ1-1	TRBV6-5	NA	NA	TGTGCCAGCAGTTCACCCGCTATGGTCACTGAAGCTTTCTTT	CASSSPAMVTEAFF
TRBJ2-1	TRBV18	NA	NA	TGTGCCAGCTCCCCTAACGGACCAAGCGATGAGCAGTTCTTC	CASSPNGPSDEQFF
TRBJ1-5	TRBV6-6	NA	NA	TGTGCCAGCAGGCTCCACGGGGGCCAGCCCCAGCATTTT	CASRLHGGQPQHF
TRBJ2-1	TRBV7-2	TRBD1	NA	TGTGCCAGCAGCTCCGGGACAGACTTCGAGCAGTTCTTC	CASSSGTDFEQFF
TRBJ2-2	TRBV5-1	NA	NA	TGCGCCAGCAGCTTGGACGGAGCTGCGAACACCGGGGAGCTGTTTTTT	CASSLDGAANTGELFF
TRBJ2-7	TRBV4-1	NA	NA	TGCGCCAGCAGCCAAGTGGGGTCCTACTACGAGCAGTACTTC	CASSQVGSYYEQYF
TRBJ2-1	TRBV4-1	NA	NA	TGCGCCAGCAGCCAAGAGGGCAGGGGTAATGAGCAGTTCTTC	CASSQEGRGNEQFF
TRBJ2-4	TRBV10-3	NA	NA	TGTGCCATCAGTGAGAGAAGAGAAGTAAACATTCAGTACTTC	CAISERREVNIQYF
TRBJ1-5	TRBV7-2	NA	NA	TGTGCCAGCAGCTTAAGGGGGATCAATCAGCCCCAGCATTTT	CASSLRGINQPQHF
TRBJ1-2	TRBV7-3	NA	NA	TGTGCCAGCAGCCCGGACTCCACCCCGTCTAACTATGGCTACACCTTC	CASSPDSTPSNYGYTF
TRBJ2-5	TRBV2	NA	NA	TGTGCCAGCGGAGGGGCCCAAGGGACCCAGTACTTC	CASGGAQGTQYF
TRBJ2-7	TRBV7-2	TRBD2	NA	TGTGCCAGCAGCTTAGATCCCGGGGGGGGATACGAGCAGTACTTC	CASSLDPGGGYEQYF
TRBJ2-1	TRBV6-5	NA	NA	TGTGCCAGCAGTCCACTAGGGCAAGGGTGGGGGCAGTTCTTC	CASSPLGQGWGQFF
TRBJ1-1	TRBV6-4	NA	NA	TGTGCCAGCAACCCCCGAGACAGGTTGAACACTGAAGCTTTCTTT	CASNPRDRLNTEAFF
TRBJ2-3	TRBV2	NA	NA	TGTGCCAGCAGCGTTAGCACAGATACGCAGTATTTT	CASSVSTDTQYF
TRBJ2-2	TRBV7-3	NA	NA	TGTGCCAGCAGCCAGAGGGCGGTTAGGAACACCGGGGAGCTGTTTTTT	CASSQRAVRNTGELFF
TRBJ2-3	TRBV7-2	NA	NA	TGTGCCAGCAGTTCAGAGGTCGTCGGGGCAGATACGCAGTATTTT	CASSSEVVGADTQYF
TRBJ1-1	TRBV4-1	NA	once	TGCGCCAGCAGCCAAGACGGGGATAACACTGAAGCTTTCTTT	CASSQDGDNTEAFF